The rows below give T cell receptor beta chains drawn from one sample of a study of vaccination effects on CD4 cells after COVID-19. Their antigen targets remain unknown. The table came from immunoSEQ multiplex PCR; TCRdb's copy has only in-frame clones and leaves some out. The sample has just under 65,000 clones, less than 80% seen once. Here the sequenced sample was CD4+ T cells from PBMCs cultured with HCoV-OC43 spike peptides, taken before COVID-19 vaccination. Receptors were obtained from a human donor who received a COVID-19 vaccine. Both conserved end residues are part of each CDR3. D genes are given only for firm matches.

j_call: TRBJ2-2; v_call: TRBV7-3; d_call: NA; cdr3_aa: CASSPDRSTGELFF
j_call: TRBJ2-3; v_call: TRBV5-1; d_call: TRBD1; cdr3_aa: CASSLVGQAITDTQYF
j_call: TRBJ2-3; v_call: TRBV5-4; d_call: NA; cdr3_aa: CASSLTRESTDTQYF
j_call: TRBJ1-1; v_call: TRBV6-5; d_call: NA; cdr3_aa: CASSSSRVTEAFF
j_call: TRBJ1-2; v_call: TRBV18; d_call: NA; cdr3_aa: CASSPLTGGVDGYTF
j_call: TRBJ2-5; v_call: TRBV3-1/TRBV3-2; d_call: NA; cdr3_aa: CASSQARTQYF
j_call: TRBJ2-1; v_call: TRBV30; d_call: TRBD2; cdr3_aa: CACSTSGVNNEQFF
j_call: TRBJ2-5; v_call: TRBV3-1/TRBV3-2; d_call: NA; cdr3_aa: CASSHTGKGETQYF
j_call: TRBJ1-5; v_call: TRBV19; d_call: TRBD1; cdr3_aa: CASSPGQGNQPQHF
j_call: TRBJ2-1; v_call: TRBV19; d_call: NA; cdr3_aa: CASSPTGSSYNEQFF
j_call: TRBJ2-4; v_call: TRBV2; d_call: NA; cdr3_aa: CASSEARQKNIQYF
j_call: TRBJ2-5; v_call: TRBV5-6; d_call: NA; cdr3_aa: CASSTGPASYQETQYF